This T cell receptor (beta chain) was sequenced for a study of T cells in Graves' hyperthyroidism and ophthalmopathy. Amplification targeted TCR beta CDR3 regions from RNA transcripts. HTBI primers drove first-round RT-PCR of the TCR CDR3. TCRdb ran MiXCR on the multiplex PCR reads and lists one entry per CDR3 protein. Counted here are around 520,000 distinct CDR3 sequences, around 13% occurring once; the ten biggest clones make up approximately 15%. CDR3 length: 10 amino acids. Germline CDR1 is WNHNN and CDR2 is SYGVQD (reference sequence). V was pared by 8 bases and J by 5 bases, with 7 bases between. No ophthalmopathy progression within 18 months constituted stable Graves' hyperthyroidism.

The receptor was derived from a woman in her forties with Graves' hyperthyroidism. Sequencing used blood. This chain connects TRBV10-1 to TRBJ2-7; D is ambiguous. The CDR3 DNA is TGCGCCAGCCCCCTTGACGAGCAGTACTTC. Encoded protein: CASPLDEQYF.